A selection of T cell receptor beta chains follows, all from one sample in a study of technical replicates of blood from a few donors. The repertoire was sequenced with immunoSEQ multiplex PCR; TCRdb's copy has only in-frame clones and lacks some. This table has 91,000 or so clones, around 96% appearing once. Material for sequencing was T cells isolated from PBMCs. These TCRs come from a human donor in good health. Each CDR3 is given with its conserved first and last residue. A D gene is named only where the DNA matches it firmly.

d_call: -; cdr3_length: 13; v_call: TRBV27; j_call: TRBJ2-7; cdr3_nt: TGTGCCAGCAGTTTAAGTGGCCCCTACGAGCAGTACTTC; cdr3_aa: CASSLSGPYEQYF
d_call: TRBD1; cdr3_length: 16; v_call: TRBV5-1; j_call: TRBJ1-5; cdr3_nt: TGCGCCAGCAGCTTACCCGGACAGGGTACGGATCAGCCCCAGCATTTT; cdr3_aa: CASSLPGQGTDQPQHF
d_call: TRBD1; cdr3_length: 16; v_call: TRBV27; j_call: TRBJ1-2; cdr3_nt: TGTGCCAGCAGCGCCGCGGCGACAGGGTCCCTCTATGGCTACACCTTC; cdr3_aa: CASSAAATGSLYGYTF
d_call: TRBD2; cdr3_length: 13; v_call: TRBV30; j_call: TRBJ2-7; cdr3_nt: TGTGCCTGGAGTGCACTAGCGGGATGGGAGCAGTACTTC; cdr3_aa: CAWSALAGWEQYF
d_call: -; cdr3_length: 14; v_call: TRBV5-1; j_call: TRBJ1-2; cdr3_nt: TGCGCCAGCAGCTGGCAACTTCAGGGCTATGGCTACACCTTC; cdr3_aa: CASSWQLQGYGYTF
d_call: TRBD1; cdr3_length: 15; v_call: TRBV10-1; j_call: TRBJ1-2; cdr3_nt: TGCGCCAGCAGTGAAACCCTGACAGGGACCCATGGCTACACCTTC; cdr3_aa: CASSETLTGTHGYTF
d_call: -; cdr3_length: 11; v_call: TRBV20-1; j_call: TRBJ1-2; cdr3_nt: TGCAGTGCCGACAACCTCTATGGCTACACCTTC; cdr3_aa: CSADNLYGYTF
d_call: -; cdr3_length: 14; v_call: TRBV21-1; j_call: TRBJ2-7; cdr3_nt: TGTGCCAGCAGCAAGGGACTATGGGCAAACGAGCAGTACTTC; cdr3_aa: CASSKGLWANEQYF
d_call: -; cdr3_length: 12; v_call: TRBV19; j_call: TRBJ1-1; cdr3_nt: TGTGCCAGCTCAGTTGGGAACACTGAAGCTTTCTTT; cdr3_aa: CASSVGNTEAFF
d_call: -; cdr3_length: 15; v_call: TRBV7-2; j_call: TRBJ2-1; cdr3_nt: TGTGCCAGCAGCCCTCATGGGGCAGCTTACAATGAGCAGTTCTTC; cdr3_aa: CASSPHGAAYNEQFF